These 14 T cell receptor beta chains were all obtained from the same sample, sequenced in a study of cytomegalovirus exposure and HLA in healthy donors. Primers for the PCR totalled 60 Vbeta and 13 Jbeta. Measured with immunoSEQ multiplex PCR; TCRdb has only the in-frame clones, and not every one. Of roughly 200,000 clones in the sample, roughly 80% were seen once. The sequenced material came from PBMCs. The receptors shown here come from a woman aged 18-29 years in good health and CMV-seronegative.

The chain recombines TRBV19 with TRBJ1-1; no firm D call. Per the germline V gene, CDR1 is LNHDA and CDR2 is SQIVND (reference sequence). V lost 0 bases and J lost 8, with 16 bases in between. This CDR3 spans 15 amino acids. In DNA form, the CDR3 reads TGTGCCAGTAGTATAGATGCCTCGAGCGGCAGGGAAGCTTTCTTT. Amino acid sequence: CASSIDASSGREAFF.

The chain employs TRBV5-1 and TRBJ1-2; 7 bases match TRBD1. CDR1 SGHRS and CDR2 YFSETQ come from the germline V gene. The junction had 2 bases not matched to a gene; V was cut back by 3 bases and J by 3 bases. The CDR3 runs to 13 residues. CDR3 amino acids: CASSYGTDYGYTF. The CDR3 coding sequence is TGCGCCAGCAGCTACGGGACAGACTATGGCTACACCTTC.

The rearrangement joins TRBV28 to TRBJ1-2; D not resolved. The V gene lost 4 bases and the J gene lost 0 bases, with 12 bases spanning the gap. The CDR3 has 15 amino acids. Germline lookup yields CDR1 MDHEN and CDR2 SYDVKM. Here the CDR3 DNA reads TGTGCCAGCAGTTACCCCGGGAGAACTAACTATGGCTACACCTTC. Amino acid sequence: CASSYPGRTNYGYTF.

J is TRBJ1-1 and V is TRBV28, with D tentatively TRBD1 (6 bases). Germline CDR1 is MDHEN and CDR2 is SYDVKM. V was cut by 7 bases and J by 6 bases, with 24 bases left in between. This CDR3 is built from 16 residues. CDR3 sequence (DNA): TGTGCCAGCAAGTTCCCCACAGGGCAGCGGTCCCCTGAAGCTTTCTTT. Protein sequence: CASKFPTGQRSPEAFF.

This sequence joins TRBV5-1 and TRBJ2-5; possibly TRBD2 for D (6 bases). V gave up 4 bases and J gave up 5 bases, with 9 bases separating them. The CDR3 has 12 amino acids. Germline V gives CDR1 SGHRS, CDR2 YFSETQ. CDR3 in DNA: TGCGCCAGCAGCCTCCGGGGGGAGACCCAGTACTTC. As protein: CASSLRGETQYF.

The chain is built from TRBV5-6 and TRBJ2-1; TRBD2 agrees at 14 bases. This CDR3 has 18 residues. Losses at the gene ends were 4 bases for V and 7 bases for J; bases not matched to a gene: 13. From germline, CDR1 is SGHDT and CDR2 YYEEEE. The DNA of the CDR3 is TGTGCCAGCAGCCCACGACAGGGACTAGCGGGAGTACAAAATGAGCAGTTCTTC. This sequence encodes CASSPRQGLAGVQNEQFF.

The chain combines TRBV7-9 with TRBJ2-7; no reliable D call. From germline, CDR1 is SEHNR and CDR2 FQNEAQ (reference sequence). The V and J ends lost 5 bases and 0 bases respectively, with 11 bases between them. The CDR3 spans 14 residues. CDR3 DNA sequence: TGTGCCAGCAGCCCTTGGGCCGCCTCCTACGAGCAGTACTTC. Protein product: CASSPWAASYEQYF.

The DNA of the CDR3 is TGCGCCAGCACGTATGTGGAGGGATCTCTCACAGATACGCAGTATTTT. This encodes CASTYVEGSLTDTQYF. This chain connects TRBV5-1 to TRBJ2-3; possibly TRBD2 for D (6 bases). Trimming removed 6 bases from V and 2 bases from J, with 19 bases in between. The CDR3 consists of 16 residues. From germline, CDR1 is SGHRS and CDR2 YFSETQ.

The chain is built from TRBV19 and TRBJ2-2; 9 positions agree with TRBD2. Looked up from germline, CDR1 is LNHDA and CDR2 is SQIVND (reference sequence). The CDR3 has 18 amino acids. The ends lost 2 bases at V and 5 bases at J; junction bases unmatched: 12. Here the CDR3 reads CASSILALAGGLTGELFF. DNA of the CDR3: TGTGCCAGTAGTATACTTGCGTTGGCGGGAGGGTTGACCGGGGAGCTGTTTTTT.

The J gene is TRBJ2-1, the V gene TRBV28; 7 bases align to TRBD1. V lost 2 bases and J lost 3; bases outside the gene matches: 1. The CDR3 consists of 14 residues. CDR1 and CDR2 (germline): MDHEN, SYDVKM. The CDR3 nucleotides are TGTGCCAGCAGTTTAGGACAGGACTACAATGAGCAGTTCTTC. This gives the protein CASSLGQDYNEQFF.

This chain connects TRBV4-1 to TRBJ2-1; TRBD2 aligns across 7 bases. The CDR3 totals 12 residues. Germline V gene sequence: CDR1 MGHRA, CDR2 YSYEKL. Unmatched junction bases numbered 0, after V lost 0 bases and J lost 10 bases. The DNA for the CDR3 is TGCGCCAGCAGCCAAGACGGGGGGGAGCAGTTCTTC. Its translation is CASSQDGGEQFF.

This chain links TRBV5-1 with TRBJ2-5; D is possibly TRBD2 (6 bases). The germline V gene encodes CDR1 SGHRS and CDR2 YFSETQ. V shed 4 bases and J shed 4 bases, with 20 bases lying between them. The CDR3 loop spans 16 amino acids. The CDR3, as DNA: TGCGCCAGCAGCGCCCCTTCGGAGGGGCTAACAGAGACCCAGTACTTC. This encodes CASSAPSEGLTETQYF.

The chain carries TRBV27 and TRBJ2-4; maybe TRBD1 (5 bases). CDR1 is MNHEY and CDR2 is SMNVEV in the germline V gene (reference sequence). Trimming removed 5 bases at V and 0 bases at J, with 20 bases between. This CDR3 has 18 residues. As DNA, the CDR3 is TGTGCCAGCAGTCCCAGTGGGCAGGGAAGGCTAGCCAAAAACATTCAGTACTTC. It yields the protein CASSPSGQGRLAKNIQYF.

V usage is TRBV11-2 and J usage is TRBJ2-7; D possibly corresponds to TRBD1 (5 bases). CDR3 length equals 13 residues. V lost 2 bases to trimming and J lost 2 bases, with 7 bases between them. Germline V lookup: CDR1 SGHAT, CDR2 FQNNGV. The CDR3 loop is CASSLTGAYEQYV. DNA of the CDR3: TGTGCCAGCAGCTTAACAGGTGCCTACGAGCAGTACGTC.